The T cell receptor beta chain under discussion was sequenced for a study of control samples from healthy donors and cancer patients. V was clipped by 2 bases and J by 4 bases, with 12 bases between them. This CDR3 contains 15 residues. Per germline, CDR1 MNHEY and CDR2 SVGEGT. The table came from immunoSEQ multiplex PCR; TCRdb's copy has only in-frame clones and leaves some out. The top ten clones hold 8.5% to 10% of a sample with fewer than 100,000 clones, more than 75% of them seen once. V is TRBV6-2 or TRBV6-3 and J is TRBJ1-5, with unresolved D. The sequencing input was blood. The clonotype originates from an older woman in good health. The CDR3: CASSYPRRNNQPQHF. CDR3 nucleotides: TGTGCCAGCAGTTACCCCCGGAGGAATAATCAGCCCCAGCATTTT.